One and the same sample provided the 10 T cell receptor beta chains below, sequenced in a study of blood T cell repertoires in COVID-19. Clones were read by immunoSEQ multiplex PCR, and TCRdb kept only the in-frame ones, dropping some. The data contain about 36,000 clones, around 78% of them singletons. Specimen: peripheral blood. These receptors were collected from a man aged 60 to 69 with acute or convalescent COVID-19.

This rearrangement joins TRBV6-1 to TRBJ2-7, with 8 nucleotides matching TRBD1. J lost 3 bases, V lost 6 bases, and 7 bases had no gene match. Germline V gives CDR1 MNHNS, CDR2 SASEGT. The CDR3 extends over 14 amino acids. For the CDR3, the DNA is TGTGCCAGCAGCTATGGACAGGGTGGCTACGAGCAGTACTTC. It translates to CASSYGQGGYEQYF.

The genes are TRBV2 and TRBJ1-5; perhaps TRBD1 as D (6 bases). Germline V gene sequence: CDR1 SNHLY, CDR2 FYNNEI. V lost 5 bases, J lost 7 bases, and 18 bases lay in between. The CDR3 has 15 residues. The CDR3 is CASSQRGGFNQPQHF. The CDR3, as DNA: TGTGCCAGCAGTCAGAGGGGGGGGTTTAACCAGCCCCAGCATTTT.

The V and J genes are TRBV5-1 and TRBJ2-3, with TRBD1 as a possible D gene (6 bases). CDR3 length: 15 amino acids. V dropped 3 bases and J dropped 4 bases, with 15 bases sitting between them. Germline V gene sequence: CDR1 SGHRS, CDR2 YFSETQ. Written as DNA, the CDR3 is TGCGCCAGCAGCTCCAGGTCAGGGGTCTCAGATACGCAGTATTTT. Its protein is CASSSRSGVSDTQYF.

The rearrangement uses TRBV6-5 and TRBJ2-7; 8 nucleotides agree with TRBD2. The CDR3 loop spans 15 amino acids. Per the germline V gene, CDR1 is MNHEY and CDR2 is SVGAGI. The ends lost 5 bases at V and 5 bases at J; junction bases unmatched: 11. CDR3 sequence reads: CASSRSGIMTDEQYF. CDR3 sequence (DNA): TGTGCCAGCAGTCGTAGCGGGATCATGACAGACGAGCAGTACTTC.

This clone was recorded once. This chain uses TRBV6-4 with TRBJ1-2; a weak D match, TRBD1 (6 bases). This CDR3 has 15 residues. CDR1 and CDR2 from the germline V gene are MRHNA and SNTAGT. The germline V and J ends were trimmed by 8 bases and 4 bases, with 20 bases remaining between them. The CDR3 DNA reads TGTGCCAGCGGTATTTACAGGGAAAGAAGCTATGGCTACACCTTC. This gives the protein CASGIYRERSYGYTF.

This rearrangement joins TRBV5-6 to TRBJ2-3, with 7 positions matching TRBD1. This CDR3 contains 14 residues. Germline V lookup: CDR1 SGHDT, CDR2 YYEEEE. Trimming at V came to 3 bases and at J to 2 bases, leaving 3 bases not matched to a gene. The CDR3 spells CASSSTGNTDTQYF. Written as DNA, the CDR3 is TGTGCCAGCAGCTCGACAGGGAACACAGATACGCAGTATTTT.

This clone showed up just once. This rearrangement joins TRBV6-5 to TRBJ2-6; D remains ambiguous. The CDR3 runs to 13 residues. CDR1 MNHEY and CDR2 SVGAGI come from the germline V gene. With 7 bases removed from V and 2 bases from J, the gap between germline ends came to 6 bases. CDR3 nucleotides: TGTGCCAGCAACTTTGCTGGGGCCAACGTCCTGACTTTC. Amino acid sequence: CASNFAGANVLTF.

J is TRBJ1-4 and V is TRBV6-5; D is ambiguous. V gave up 6 bases and J gave up 14 bases, with 16 bases separating them. This CDR3 contains 12 residues. In germline, CDR1 is MNHEY, CDR2 SVGAGI. The CDR3 region has the DNA TGTGCCAGCAGCCTAATGGGAGCTCTCCTGTTTTTT. This translates into CASSLMGALLFF.

The J gene is TRBJ1-5, the V gene TRBV6-2 or TRBV6-3, with a tentative D call TRBD1 (6 bases). V gave up 4 bases and J gave up 6 bases, with 7 bases separating them. Germline CDR1 and CDR2: MNHEY and SVGEGT. The CDR3 is made up of 12 amino acids. The CDR3 protein is CASSWGPQPQHF. CDR3 nucleotides: TGTGCCAGCAGTTGGGGGCCTCAGCCCCAGCATTTT.

About this clone: The junction departs from the called germline gene at one end, perhaps through a read error. The rearrangement uses TRBV4-2 and TRBJ2-7; D call uncertain. The CDR3 contains 13 residues. CDR1 is LGHNA, CDR2 YNFKEQ, per germline. The CDR3 nucleotides are TGTACCAGCAGCCAAGATCTGGGCAGCGAGCAGTACTTC. Translated, it gives CTSSQDLGSEQYF.